Listed here are 26 T cell receptor beta chains from one sample, sequenced in a study of blood T cell repertoires in COVID-19. Method: immunoSEQ multiplex PCR; TCRdb's copy keeps in-frame clones and lacks some. The sample holds about 110,000 clones, about two thirds seen once. The sample consisted of peripheral blood. Every receptor here comes from a human donor with acute or convalescent COVID-19. The donor label of this sample is uncertain.

The count of this clone is one. V gene TRBV2 combines with J gene TRBJ1-1; 7 nucleotides line up with TRBD1. The ends lost 4 bases at V and 0 bases at J; junction bases unmatched: 8. The CDR3 totals 16 residues. Germline V gene sequence: CDR1 SNHLY, CDR2 FYNNEI. The CDR3 region is CASSGTRTGMNTEAFF. The CDR3 DNA sequence: TGTGCCAGCAGTGGAACAAGGACAGGAATGAACACTGAAGCTTTCTTT. Looking up the rest from reference TRBV2 and TRBJ1-1 gives the full variable domain: EPEVTQTPSHQVTQMGQEVILRCVPISNHLYFYWYRQILGQKVEFLVSFYNNEISEKSEIFDDQFSVERPDGSNFTLKIRSTKLEDSAMYFCASSGTRTGMNTEAFFGQGTRLTVV.

The J gene is TRBJ2-7, the V gene TRBV6-6, with D tentatively TRBD1 (6 bases). V gave up 5 bases and J gave up 7 bases, with 12 bases separating them. The CDR3 length is 12 residues. Germline V gene data show CDR1 as MNHNY and CDR2 as SVGAGI (reference sequence). The DNA for the CDR3 is TGTGCCAGCAGTAACAGGGTCGGAGAGCAGTACGTC. Translation: CASSNRVGEQYV.

This clone was picked up a small number of times. The chain is built from TRBV2 and TRBJ1-3; 10 positions match TRBD1. The germline CDR1 and CDR2 sequences are SNHLY and FYNNEI. Trimming at V came to 2 bases and at J to 3 bases, leaving 16 bases not matched to a gene. This CDR3 is built from 20 residues. For the CDR3, the DNA is TGTGCCAGCAGTGAAACCTTTCTGGGACAGGGACAGGGGTATGGAAACACCATATATTTT. It specifies CASSETFLGQGQGYGNTIYF.

The J gene is TRBJ1-1, the V gene TRBV6-5; 9 bases fit TRBD1. Unmatched junction bases numbered 5, after V lost 5 bases and J lost 7 bases. CDR3 length: 13 residues. The germline V gene has CDR1 MNHEY and CDR2 SVGAGI. The DNA for the CDR3 is TGTGCCAGCAGTCGGACAGGGGTCTTTGAAGCTTTCTTT. Its protein is CASSRTGVFEAFF.

Notes on this clone: An end of the junction differs from the germline gene, which may be a read error. The chain is built from TRBV3-1 (or the pseudogene TRBV3-2) and TRBJ1-1; a weak D match, TRBD1 (5 bases). Germline lookup yields CDR1 LGHDT and CDR2 YNNKEL (reference sequence). The CDR3 runs 12 residues. The CDR3 DNA is TGTGCCAGCAGCCAAGGGAGGGTGGGGGTACTCTTT. It translates to CASSQGRVGVLF.

V and J are TRBV23-1 and TRBJ1-5; 9 bases are shared with TRBD1. TRBV23-1 is noted as an ORF with a role that remains uncertain. The trim removed 4 bases at V and 3 bases at J, leaving 7 bases unmatched. This CDR3 comprises 16 residues. The CDR3 here is CASSPQQGAHNQPQHF. The CDR3 bases are TGCGCCAGCAGTCCCCAACAGGGGGCTCACAATCAGCCCCAGCATTTT.

This clone has a handful of counts. This chain joins TRBV4-1 and TRBJ2-1; TRBD2 matches 10 bases. Per germline, CDR1 MGHRA and CDR2 YSYEKL. The CDR3 has 16 residues. V trimming: 3 bases; J trimming: 0 bases; junction bases outside the gene matches: 2. The CDR3 loop reads CASSQLAGGSYNEQFF. In DNA form, the CDR3 reads TGCGCCAGCAGCCAGTTAGCGGGGGGCTCCTACAATGAGCAGTTCTTC.

This clone was counted only a few times. This CDR3 reads CASSSGDRVGAFF. The CDR3 DNA reads as TGTGCCAGCAGCTCAGGTGACAGGGTTGGAGCTTTCTTT. The chain employs TRBV7-9 and TRBJ1-1; 7 bases are shared with TRBD1. V was pared by 4 bases and J by 10 bases, with 9 bases of the junction left unmatched. There are 13 residues in the CDR3. Germline V CDR1 and CDR2: SEHNR, FQNEAQ (reference sequence).

CDR3 amino acids: CATSDTGGRGNQPQHF. Written as DNA, the CDR3 is TGTGCCACCAGTGATACAGGGGGCAGAGGCAATCAGCCCCAGCATTTT. The rearrangement uses TRBV24-1 and TRBJ1-5, with 9 nucleotides matching TRBD1. Looked up from germline, CDR1 is KGHDR and CDR2 is SFDVKD. The junction had 4 bases not matched to a gene; V was cut back by 3 bases and J by 2 bases. This CDR3 is built from 16 residues.

V is TRBV28 and J is TRBJ1-5; TRBD1 matches 8 bases. Losses at the gene ends were 7 bases for V and 2 bases for J; bases not matched to a gene: 4. CDR1 is MDHEN and CDR2 is SYDVKM in the germline V gene. CDR3 size: 14 residues. CDR3 DNA sequence: TGTGCCAGCACCGACAGGGGACGCAATCAGCCCCAGCATTTT. Amino acids: CASTDRGRNQPQHF.

The gene calls are TRBV6-5 and TRBJ2-7, with a weak D call TRBD2 (6 bases). The CDR3 covers 14 residues. The V and J ends lost 6 bases and 1 base respectively, with 13 bases between them. Germline V lookup: CDR1 MNHEY, CDR2 SVGAGI. The CDR3 nucleotides read TGTGCCAGCAGGCAGACCGGGACTTCCTACGAGCAGTACTTC. Encoded protein: CASRQTGTSYEQYF.

The V gene is TRBV19, the J gene TRBJ2-2; D may be TRBD2 (7 bases). Germline CDR1 LNHDA, CDR2 SQIVND (reference sequence). The length of the CDR3 is 16 residues. Trimming pared 5 bases from V and 3 bases from J, leaving 16 bases between. CDR3 protein: CASSPSWGGDTGELFF. The CDR3 nucleotides are TGTGCCAGTAGTCCCTCGTGGGGGGGCGACACCGGGGAGCTGTTTTTT.

The chain joins TRBV5-1 to TRBJ2-5; weak D call: TRBD2 (7 bases). Trimming took off 5 bases at V and 5 bases at J, with 22 bases between the two ends. Germline V gene lookup returns CDR1 SGHRS and CDR2 YFSETQ. The CDR3 runs to 16 residues. CDR3 nucleotides: TGCGCCAGCAGATATTTAGGGGGGGGGCAAGTCGAGACCCAGTACTTC. Translating it yields CASRYLGGGQVETQYF.

This clone was counted only a few times. The rearrangement joins TRBV4-1 to TRBJ2-7, with a weak D call TRBD1 (5 bases). The V end was cut by 1 base, the J end by 7 bases, with 14 bases between. The germline CDR1 and CDR2 sequences are MGHRA and YSYEKL. CDR3 length equals 14 residues. The CDR3 nucleotides are TGCGCCAGCAGCCAAGGACAGAACCTCGGGGAGCAGTACGTC. This gives the protein CASSQGQNLGEQYV.

This clone was counted between two and nine times. The gene calls are TRBV29-1 and TRBJ2-1; 7 bases fit TRBD2. The CDR3 sequence is 14 residues long. J gave up 6 bases and V 5 bases, and 10 bases lay outside the gene matches. The germline gives CDR1 SQVTM, CDR2 ANQGSEA. CDR3 region: CSVIKASGGNEQFF. CDR3 DNA sequence: TGCAGCGTTATCAAGGCCTCGGGGGGCAATGAGCAGTTCTTC.

The chain links TRBV19 to TRBJ1-6, with D perhaps TRBD1 (5 bases). With 7 bases removed from V and 14 bases from J, the gap between germline ends came to 24 bases. The CDR3 has 15 residues. CDR1 is LNHDA and CDR2 is SQIVND in the germline V gene (reference sequence). Written as DNA, the CDR3 is TGTGCCAGTACTCTCATCGGGGGACCGGTTCGGGCCCTCCACTTT. This translates into CASTLIGGPVRALHF.

The rearrangement links TRBV3-1 (or the pseudogene TRBV3-2) to TRBJ1-5; 9 nucleotides agree with TRBD1. The germline gives CDR1 LGHDT, CDR2 YNNKEL (reference sequence). J lost 0 bases, V lost 4 bases, and 7 bases had no gene match. CDR3 length: 17 residues. CDR3 coding DNA: TGTGCCAGCAGCCGACCGGGACAGGGATATAGCAATCAGCCCCAGCATTTT. Translated: CASSRPGQGYSNQPQHF.

The chain is built from TRBV2 and TRBJ2-5, with 9 bases identical to TRBD1. Per germline, CDR1 SNHLY and CDR2 FYNNEI. V was clipped by 2 bases and J by 0 bases; unmatched bases: 4. This CDR3 region has 16 residues. The CDR3 DNA sequence: TGTGCCAGCAGTGAAAGGACAGGGGCCTACCAAGAGACCCAGTACTTC. Residues: CASSERTGAYQETQYF. Full variable domain (outside the CDR3, taken from reference TRBV2 and TRBJ2-5): EPEVTQTPSHQVTQMGQEVILRCVPISNHLYFYWYRQILGQKVEFLVSFYNNEISEKSEIFDDQFSVERPDGSNFTLKIRSTKLEDSAMYFCASSERTGAYQETQYFGPGTRLLVL.

This sequence joins TRBV6-6 and TRBJ1-2; TRBD1 might be the D (5 bases). CDR1 is MNHNY and CDR2 is SVGAGI in the germline V gene (reference sequence). This CDR3 region has 16 residues. The V end lost 2 bases, the J end lost 0 bases, and 13 bases lay between the germline ends. CDR3 nucleotide sequence: TGTGCCAGCAGTTACGGGGCGGCGAATGCTAACTATGGCTACACCTTC. It codes for CASSYGAANANYGYTF.

The table lists this clone with a few counts. J is TRBJ2-3 and V is TRBV29-1, with a weak D call TRBD1 (5 bases). The germline CDR1 and CDR2 sequences are SQVTM and ANQGSEA. V was clipped by 7 bases and J by 2 bases, with 22 bases between them. CDR3 length: 16 amino acids. Here the CDR3 reads CSGTRDSIPFTDTQYF. In DNA, the CDR3 is TGCAGCGGGACCCGAGACAGTATACCCTTCACAGATACGCAGTATTTT.

The sample holds one count of this clone. The gene calls are TRBV6-5 and TRBJ1-6, with a tentative D call TRBD1 (5 bases). The V gene's germline CDR1 is MNHEY and CDR2 SVGAGI. Trimming cost V 2 bases and J 7 bases, with 9 bases left between them. This CDR3 is 14 amino acids long. The CDR3: CASSYRGENSPLHF. Written as DNA, the CDR3 is TGTGCCAGCAGTTACAGGGGCGAAAATTCACCCCTCCACTTT.

This clone was recorded once. V usage is TRBV3-1 (or the pseudogene TRBV3-2) and J usage is TRBJ2-5; no firm D call. The CDR3 is 14 amino acids. Trimming took 3 bases from V and 7 from J, leaving 15 bases between them. Germline CDR1 reads LGHDT; CDR2 reads YNNKEL (reference sequence). Here the CDR3 reads CASSHLRDPRTQYF. CDR3 DNA sequence: TGTGCCAGCAGCCACCTACGAGATCCACGGACCCAGTACTTC.

This clone appeared once. The chain employs TRBV6-6 and TRBJ2-3, with 10 bases that match TRBD2. With V trimmed by 5 bases and J by 2 bases, 10 bases remained unmatched. Per germline, CDR1 MNHNY and CDR2 SVGAGI (reference sequence). CDR3 length: 17 residues. The CDR3 sequence: CASSQGIAGGPTDTQYF. The DNA of the CDR3 is TGTGCCAGCAGTCAGGGGATAGCGGGGGGCCCCACAGATACGCAGTATTTT.

The DNA for the CDR3 is TGTGCCAGCAGCAAAGCTCAAGGACTAGCGATTGAGACCCAGTACTTC. Translation gives CASSKAQGLAIETQYF. The chain couples TRBV2 to TRBJ2-5, with 9 bases matching TRBD2. The CDR3 has 16 amino acids. V trimming: 6 bases; J trimming: 5 bases; junction bases outside the gene matches: 13. The germline gives CDR1 SNHLY, CDR2 FYNNEI.

The rearrangement uses TRBV7-3 and TRBJ2-1; 8 bases align to TRBD2. Germline V gives CDR1 SGHTA, CDR2 FQGTGA. This CDR3 contains 13 residues. V lost 3 bases, J lost 10 bases, and 5 bases stayed unmatched. DNA for the CDR3: TGTGCCAGCAGCTTGTTCGGGGGGGACGAGCAGTTCTTC. It translates to CASSLFGGDEQFF.

This clone appeared once. The chain uses TRBV11-2 and TRBJ1-4, with TRBD1 matching over 8 bases. Trimming removed 3 bases from V and 2 bases from J; junction bases left unmatched: 2. This CDR3 is built from 15 residues. Per the germline V gene, CDR1 is SGHAT and CDR2 is FQNNGV. In DNA form, the CDR3 reads TGTGCCAGCAGCTTTAACAGGGGGACTAATGAAAAACTGTTTTTT. This translates into CASSFNRGTNEKLFF.